This T cell receptor (beta chain) was retrieved from a study of PD-L1 blockade in urothelial cancer. The overall study: Administration of atezolizumab to patients began at some point between 2013 and 2015, at 1,200 mg intravenously every 3 weeks. Blood gave a median around 150,000 T cells. The analyses of blood took place 3 weeks (second dose) and 6 weeks after treatment start.

The V gene's germline CDR1 is WSHSY and CDR2 SAAADI. The V segment lost 4 bases and the J segment 4 bases; nucleotides outside the gene matches: 1. The CDR3 loop spans 13 amino acids. Some clones are missing from TCRdb's copy, which holds only in-frame ones; the method was immunoSEQ multiplex PCR. The sample includes about 19,000 clones, over 75% of them seen just once. Time point defined: peripheral blood 6 weeks after treatment start. Locally advanced or metastatic urothelial carcinoma was present in patients. The receptor's source is a man aged 50 to 59 with urothelial cancer. The chain is built from TRBV10-2 and TRBJ1-3; 7 bases map to TRBD1. The input for sequencing was PBMCs, taken around atezolizumab (anti-PD-L1) treatment. This CDR3 reads CASSGTGGNTIYF. In DNA, the CDR3 is TGCGCCAGCAGTGGGACAGGAGGAAACACCATATATTTT.